The clone carrying this T cell receptor beta chain was found once. No antigen is known for it. Treatment: some 20 received Ad26.COV2.S at low or high dose, single or two shots; five or six received placebo; per-sample allocation not given. Collection of samples fell on day 63 after the first vaccine or placebo injection. The record originates from a study of Ad26.COV2.S vaccination and SARS-CoV-2 variants. Study-wide results and limits: Reportedly, spike-specific CD8+ and CD4+ T cell responses achieved substantial breadth once vaccination had taken place. The TCR breadth and depth analyses may have produced an underestimate of total T cell responses.

TCRdb's table, derived via immunoSEQ multiplex PCR, lists solely in-frame clones and lacks some. This repertoire shows about 400,000 clones, 89% found once; its top ten account for about 2%. The CDR3 sequence is 20 residues long. The V segment lost 4 bases and the J segment 7 bases; nucleotides outside the gene matches: 18. Germline values: CDR1 MNHEY, CDR2 SMNVEV (reference sequence). The source material was peripheral blood, sampled in a trial of Ad26.COV2.S vaccine versus placebo. The chain recombines TRBV27 with TRBJ2-1, with 14 bases identical to TRBD2. The clonotype was recovered from a person between 18 and 65 years old who received the Ad26.COV2.S COVID-19 vaccine or a placebo. The CDR3 DNA is TGTGCCAGCAGTTCCCCGCAGACTAGCGGGAGGGCCTTAGGTTGGAATGAGCAGTTCTTC. Translation gives CASSSPQTSGRALGWNEQFF.